This T cell receptor (beta chain) was observed in a study of T cell repertoires in cytomegalovirus infection. Findings and caveats of the study: It was HLA-C-restricted CMV-specific TCR beta clonotypes that dominated the response ex vivo.

TCRdb reprocessed the reads via MiXCR and lists one record per CDR3 protein. The sample has approximately 910,000 distinct CDR3 sequences; around 32% are singletons. Between the trimmed V and J ends, which lost 1 base and 2 bases, there was a span of 11 bases. CDR1 is SGHVS, CDR2 FNYEAQ, per germline. This CDR3 has 15 residues. This clonotype was seen ten or more times. Its target is unknown. This receptor was obtained from a human donor in good health (CMV status not recorded). Some clones in this sample may be carry-over from other donors' samples. Sequencing used cultured CD8+ T cells from PBMCs, obtained from culture after CMV antigen stimulation. This chain links TRBV7-6 with TRBJ1-1, with a possible D match to TRBD1 (6 bases). As DNA, the CDR3 is TGTGCCAGCAGCTTAGTTTCCAGGGGAAACACTGAAGCTTTCTTT. This gives the protein CASSLVSRGNTEAFF. Drawing the rest from reference TRBV7-6 and TRBJ1-1, the complete variable domain is GAGVSQSPRYKVTKRGQDVALRCDPISGHVSLYWYRQALGQGPEFLTYFNYEAQQDKSGLPNDRFSAERPEGSISTLTIQRTEQRDSAMYRCASSLVSRGNTEAFFGQGTRLTVV.